One sample yielded the 31 T cell receptor beta chains listed below, sequenced in a study of T cells in Graves' hyperthyroidism and ophthalmopathy (dated by TCRdb to between 2018 and 2021). Library construction relied on multiplex PCR. Reads for this sample came from an Illumina HiSeq 2000. Amplification of TCR beta CDR3 regions was carried out from RNA transcripts. The TCR CDR3 was subjected to a first round of RT-PCR using the HTBI primer set and the Qiagen OneStep RT-PCR kit. TCRdb handled the public reads itself, with Q25 trimming in fastp and clone calling in MiXCR, and kept productive beta chains. All rows with the same CDR3 protein become a single entry with the most common DNA and genes. Counted in this sample were roughly 380,000 distinct CDR3 sequences; about 13% of them appeared once. 20% to 25% of the sample belongs to the ten largest clones. Sequencing used blood. These receptors were obtained from a man aged 30 to 39 with Graves' hyperthyroidism that later progressed to Graves' ophthalmopathy.

This chain connects TRBV4-1 to TRBJ1-6; D unclear. The V end lost 0 bases, the J end lost 3 bases, and 6 bases lay between the germline ends. CDR1 and CDR2 from the germline V gene are MGHRA and YSYEKL. The CDR3 has 15 amino acids. CDR3 sequence: CASSQDSVYNSPLHF. The CDR3 DNA reads as TGCGCCAGCAGCCAAGATTCGGTCTATAATTCACCCCTCCACTTT.

This clonotype was counted at least ten times. The J gene is TRBJ1-5, the V gene TRBV28; 7 bases are shared with TRBD1. Germline loops: CDR1 MDHEN, CDR2 SYDVKM. The ends lost 6 bases at V and 0 bases at J; junction bases unmatched: 5. This CDR3 region has 15 residues. In DNA form, the CDR3 reads TGTGCCAGCAGCCCGGGACAGCTTAGCAATCAGCCCCAGCATTTT. As protein: CASSPGQLSNQPQHF. The whole variable domain, remainder taken from reference TRBV28 and TRBJ1-5, is DVKVTQSSRYLVKRTGEKVFLECVQDMDHENMFWYRQDPGLGLRLIYFSYDVKMKEKGDIPEGYSVSREKKERFSLILESASTNQTSMYLCASSPGQLSNQPQHFGDGTRLSIL.

This clonotype was detected many times. The genes are TRBV11-2 and TRBJ2-3, with D perhaps TRBD1 (5 bases). The germline V gene has CDR1 SGHAT and CDR2 FQNNGV. The V end was cut by 5 bases, the J end by 2 bases, with 11 bases between. This CDR3 region has 14 residues. As DNA, the CDR3 is TGTGCCAGCAGCCTGAGACAGCACACAGATACGCAGTATTTT. Its translation: CASSLRQHTDTQYF.

This clonotype was seen more than once but under ten times. The chain combines TRBV19 with TRBJ2-7, with D perhaps TRBD1 or TRBD2 (7 bases each). Trimming pared 9 bases from V and 7 bases from J, leaving 16 bases between. This CDR3 is 12 amino acids long. Germline CDR1 LNHDA, CDR2 SQIVND (reference sequence). CDR3 nucleotide sequence: TGTGCCAGCCGACAGGGAGGGGCGGAGCAGTACTTC. This sequence encodes CASRQGGAEQYF.

The chain carries TRBV28 and TRBJ1-5, with 7 bases that match TRBD1. From germline, CDR1 is MDHEN and CDR2 SYDVKM. The CDR3 length is 14 residues. Trimming removed 1 base from V and 7 bases from J; junction bases left unmatched: 4. The DNA for the CDR3 is TGTGCCAGCAGTTTATTAGGGGGCAGGCAGCCCCAGCATTTT. Translating it yields CASSLLGGRQPQHF.

This clonotype turned up a few times. V gene TRBV6-5 combines with J gene TRBJ1-3; TRBD1 aligns across 12 bases. V lost 0 bases to trimming and J lost 3 bases; unmatched junction nucleotides: 6. CDR3 length: 18 residues. Germline CDR1 reads MNHEY; CDR2 reads SVGAGI. The CDR3 region has the DNA TGTGCCAGCAGTTACTCGAAGGGGACAGGGGGCTTTGGAAACACCATATATTTT. Residues: CASSYSKGTGGFGNTIYF.

This chain links TRBV11-2 with TRBJ2-7, with TRBD1 as a possible D gene (6 bases). Germline V gives CDR1 SGHAT, CDR2 FQNNGV. The CDR3 spans 14 residues. The V gene lost 3 bases and the J gene lost 3 bases, with 12 bases spanning the gap. The CDR3 loop reads CASSFSQGSYEQYF. The CDR3 DNA sequence: TGTGCCAGCAGCTTTAGTCAGGGGAGCTACGAGCAGTACTTC. The variable domain in full, with the rest retrieved from reference TRBV11-2 and TRBJ2-7, is EAGVAQSPRYKIIEKRQSVAFWCNPISGHATLYWYQQILGQGPKLLIQFQNNGVVDDSQLPKDRFSAERLKGVDSTLKIQPAKLEDSAVYLCASSFSQGSYEQYFGPGTRLTVT.

This clonotype came up a few times. CDR3 amino acids: CASSQDFAGGPGNEQFF. The CDR3, as DNA: TGTGCCAGCAGCCAAGATTTTGCGGGGGGGCCGGGGAATGAGCAGTTCTTC. The chain uses TRBV4-2 and TRBJ2-1, with 9 bases identical to TRBD2. J gave up 7 bases and V 0 bases, and 10 bases lay outside the gene matches. Germline CDR1 reads LGHNA; CDR2 reads YNFKEQ. There are 17 residues in the CDR3.

Ten or more counts support this clonotype. The V gene is TRBV5-6, the J gene TRBJ1-2, with 7 bases identical to TRBD1. The CDR3 consists of 15 residues. CDR1 is SGHDT and CDR2 is YYEEEE in the germline V gene. V was clipped by 5 bases and J by 6 bases; unmatched bases: 13. The DNA of the CDR3 is TGTGCCAGCAGACGTTGGGGCAGGGACAGTGATGGCTACACCTTC. This gives the protein CASRRWGRDSDGYTF.

Only a few counts were recorded for this clonotype. This sequence joins TRBV11-3 and TRBJ1-6, with D possibly being TRBD1 (6 bases). V was shortened by 5 bases and J by 7 bases, with 15 bases between the two germline ends. Germline CDR1 is SGHNT and CDR2 is YENEEA. CDR3 length: 15 residues. In DNA form, the CDR3 reads TGTGCCAGCAGCAGGGGGGAGCAATCCAATTCACCCCTCCACTTT. It yields the protein CASSRGEQSNSPLHF.

This clonotype was counted only a few times. V is TRBV19 and J is TRBJ2-7; no definite D call. The ends were cut back, 3 bases at V and 2 bases at J, with 14 bases in the middle. There are 15 residues in the CDR3. Germline values: CDR1 LNHDA, CDR2 SQIVND (reference sequence). The CDR3 DNA reads TGTGCCAGTAGTATCGTGGTAGCCTTTCCCTACGAGCAGTACTTC. This encodes CASSIVVAFPYEQYF.

The V gene is TRBV18, the J gene TRBJ2-7, with D tentatively TRBD1 (6 bases). CDR1 KGHSH and CDR2 LQKENI come from the germline V gene. There are 17 residues in the CDR3. Trimming shortened V by 0 bases and J by 2 bases, and 17 bases separated the two germline ends. This CDR3 is CASSPPRGDRYPYEQYF. The CDR3 nucleotides are TGTGCCAGCTCACCACCGAGGGGAGACAGGTACCCCTACGAGCAGTACTTC. Full variable domain (missing parts from reference TRBV18 and TRBJ2-7): NAGVMQNPRHLVRRRGQEARLRCSPMKGHSHVYWYRQLPEEGLKFMVYLQKENIIDESGMPKERFSAEFPKEGPSILRIQQVVRGDSAAYFCASSPPRGDRYPYEQYFGPGTRLTVT.

The V gene is TRBV4-1, the J gene TRBJ2-4, with 9 bases lining up with TRBD1. V shed 1 base, J shed 8 bases, and the junction held 3 bases outside the gene matches. The germline CDR1 and CDR2 sequences are MGHRA and YSYEKL. The CDR3 sequence is 14 residues long. This chain's CDR3 is CASSQGTGEDIQYF. The CDR3 nucleotides are TGCGCCAGCAGCCAAGGGACAGGGGAGGACATTCAGTACTTC.

This clonotype was detected ten times or more. The chain carries TRBV7-9 and TRBJ1-3, with 7 bases matching TRBD1. The V segment lost 2 bases and the J segment 2 bases; nucleotides outside the gene matches: 15. CDR1 and CDR2 from the germline V gene are SEHNR and FQNEAQ (reference sequence). The CDR3 contains 19 residues. The CDR3 coding sequence is TGTGCCAGCAGCTTACAACCGACTTGGGAGGGGGCAGCTGGAAACACCATATATTTT. Translation gives CASSLQPTWEGAAGNTIYF.

At least ten counts were recorded for this clonotype. The CDR3 region has the DNA TGTGCCACCAGTGAAAGACAGGGAAACACCGGGGAGCTGTTTTTT. This encodes CATSERQGNTGELFF. The V gene is TRBV24-1, the J gene TRBJ2-2, with 7 bases lining up with TRBD1. The CDR3 consists of 15 residues. CDR1 and CDR2 from the germline V gene are KGHDR and SFDVKD. V gave up 4 bases and J gave up 2 bases; unmatched junction bases: 3.

This clonotype was picked up many times. The genes are TRBV12-3 or TRBV12-4 and TRBJ2-1, with TRBD1 matching 8 bases. V lost 3 bases and J lost 6; bases outside the gene matches: 7. This CDR3 has 15 amino acids. The CDR3 sequence: CASSLGRGLVNEQFF. The CDR3 DNA reads TGTGCCAGCAGTTTGGGCAGGGGGCTTGTCAATGAGCAGTTCTTC.

J is TRBJ2-7 and V is TRBV29-1; tentatively, D is TRBD1 (5 bases). V gave up 5 bases and J gave up 5 bases, with 16 bases separating them. CDR3 length equals 13 residues. Germline V gives CDR1 SQVTM, CDR2 ANQGSEA. The CDR3 DNA sequence: TGCAGCGTTCTGTCGAGACAGTCACACGAGCAGTACTTC. Residues: CSVLSRQSHEQYF.

This clonotype was recorded at least ten times. This chain joins TRBV12-3 or TRBV12-4 and TRBJ2-5, with 7 bases fitting TRBD1. This CDR3 has 16 residues. V shed 2 bases, J shed 5 bases, and the junction held 11 bases outside the gene matches. The DNA of the CDR3 is TGTGCCAGCAGTTTAAACCCCCAGGGGGTGTGGGAGACCCAGTACTTC. Translating it yields CASSLNPQGVWETQYF.

The rearrangement joins TRBV5-6 to TRBJ1-1; the D gene is possibly TRBD1 (5 bases). Trimming left V 0 bases short and J 6 bases short, with 15 bases between. Germline CDR1 SGHDT, CDR2 YYEEEE. The CDR3 contains 15 residues. Here the CDR3 reads CASSLVGRGGSEAFF. DNA for the CDR3: TGTGCCAGCAGCTTGGTCGGTAGGGGTGGGTCTGAAGCTTTCTTT.

The chain uses TRBV5-8 and TRBJ1-2, with 12 nucleotides matching TRBD1. CDR3 size: 17 residues. The V gene end was trimmed by 3 bases and the J gene end by 2 bases; junction bases not matched to a gene: 8. The germline gives CDR1 SGHTS, CDR2 YDEGEE. Here the CDR3 reads CASSSGTGGAWNYGYTF. The CDR3 DNA reads TGTGCCAGCAGCTCCGGGACAGGGGGCGCCTGGAACTATGGCTACACCTTC.

This clonotype has at least ten counts. The CDR3 DNA reads TGTGCCAGCAGCTTCGCCCCGGGACAGGAAAACATTCAGTACTTC. Its protein is CASSFAPGQENIQYF. The J gene is TRBJ2-4, the V gene TRBV7-8, with 8 bases that match TRBD1. Per the germline V gene, CDR1 is SGHVS and CDR2 is FQNEAQ. This CDR3 spans 15 amino acids. V shed 3 bases, J shed 5 bases, and the junction held 6 bases outside the gene matches.

This clonotype was observed many times. The chain combines TRBV9 with TRBJ2-5; D possibly corresponds to TRBD2 (7 bases). The V gene lost 4 bases and the J gene lost 0 bases, with 13 bases spanning the gap. This CDR3 comprises 15 residues. Germline CDR1 SGDLS, CDR2 YYNGEE. The CDR3 coding sequence is TGTGCCAGCAGCTCCTGGGGGGGCGACCAAGAGACCCAGTACTTC. This gives the protein CASSSWGGDQETQYF.

This clonotype was seen ten or more times. The chain uses TRBV24-1 and TRBJ1-5; tentative D call: TRBD1 (5 bases). Germline V CDR1 and CDR2: KGHDR, SFDVKD. V gave up 3 bases and J gave up 6 bases, with 8 bases separating them. This CDR3 has 13 residues. CDR3 DNA sequence: TGTGCCACCAGTGATGAGGGGATTCAGCCCCAGCATTTT. This codes for CATSDEGIQPQHF.

This clonotype was recorded at least ten times. This chain links TRBV9 with TRBJ2-7; D might be TRBD1 (8 bases). Germline CDR1 and CDR2: SGDLS and YYNGEE. Trimming left V 0 bases short and J 6 bases short, with 13 bases between. The CDR3 covers 14 residues. CDR3 sequence (DNA): TGTGCCAGCAGCGTAGAGACAGGGGAGGGCGAGCAGTACTTC. Amino acid sequence: CASSVETGEGEQYF.

The table lists this clonotype with a few counts. The V and J genes are TRBV29-1 and TRBJ2-7; 7 bases align to TRBD1. The V gene end was trimmed by 4 bases and the J gene end by 6 bases; junction bases not matched to a gene: 9. In germline, CDR1 is SQVTM, CDR2 ANQGSEA. The length of the CDR3 is 13 residues. The CDR3 is CSVVQGDLGEQYF. For the CDR3, the DNA is TGCAGCGTTGTCCAGGGGGATCTTGGCGAGCAGTACTTC.

This clonotype was detected ten times or more. This rearrangement joins TRBV7-2 to TRBJ2-1; tentative D call: TRBD2 (6 bases). This CDR3 has 16 residues. Germline loops: CDR1 SGHTA, CDR2 FQGNSA. Between the trimmed V and J ends, which lost 5 bases and 0 bases, there was a span of 14 bases. Written as DNA, the CDR3 is TGTGCCAGCAGCGCGGGACTTCGGAGCTCCTACAATGAGCAGTTCTTC. Amino acid sequence: CASSAGLRSSYNEQFF. Together with reference TRBV7-2 and TRBJ2-1, the CDR3 gives the full variable domain: GAGVSQSPSNKVTEKGKDVELRCDPISGHTALYWYRQSLGQGLEFLIYFQGNSAPDKSGLPSDRFSAERTGGSVSTLTIQRTQQEDSAVYLCASSAGLRSSYNEQFFGPGTRLTVL.

Many counts were recorded for this clonotype. V and J are TRBV7-8 and TRBJ2-7; no reliable D call. Germline V gene lookup returns CDR1 SGHVS and CDR2 FQNEAQ. Trimming took 1 base from V and 5 from J, leaving 21 bases between them. The CDR3 spans 17 residues. The CDR3 region has the DNA TGTGCCAGCAGCTTAGAGTTAATCGGCAGGCTGGTGGACGAGCAGTACTTC. Residues: CASSLELIGRLVDEQYF.

This clonotype has just a few counts. The V call is TRBV20-1, the J call TRBJ2-5; tentatively, D is TRBD2 (5 bases). The germline gives CDR1 DFQATT, CDR2 SNEGSKA (reference sequence). Trimming removed 2 bases at V and 4 bases at J, with 14 bases between. CDR3 length equals 14 residues. CDR3 in amino acids: CSARMGVSSETQYF. The CDR3 DNA is TGCAGTGCTAGAATGGGAGTTAGCTCAGAGACCCAGTACTTC.

Details on this clonotype: It may be a read error: a sequence one base away is much more abundant. This CDR3 is missing its conserved last phenylalanine or tryptophan, likely due to a read error. J is TRBJ2-5 and V is TRBV27; 11 nucleotides agree with TRBD2. V gave up 0 bases and J gave up 4 bases; unmatched junction bases: 4. The CDR3 runs to 16 residues. Germline CDR1 and CDR2: MNHEY and SMNVEV (reference sequence). This CDR3 reads CASSLSTSGNGETQYL. For the CDR3, the DNA is TGTGCCAGCAGTTTATCGACTAGCGGGAATGGAGAGACCCAGTACCTC.

This clonotype was picked up a small number of times. The V gene is TRBV25-1, the J gene TRBJ2-2; unclear D gene. The V gene lost 6 bases and the J gene lost 5 bases, with 13 bases spanning the gap. Germline V gene data show CDR1 as MGHDK and CDR2 as SYGVNS. The CDR3 is 14 residues long. The CDR3 region is CASRSGLTTGELFF. In nucleotides, the CDR3 is TGTGCCAGCAGGTCCGGTCTAACAACCGGGGAGCTGTTTTTT. The variable domain in full, completed from reference TRBV25-1 and TRBJ2-2, reads EADIYQTPRYLVIGTGKKITLECSQTMGHDKMYWYQQDPGMELHLIHYSYGVNSTEKGDLSSESTVSRIRTEHFPLTLESARPSHTSQYLCASRSGLTTGELFFGEGSRLTVL.

This clonotype has more than one count but fewer than ten. A junction boundary mismatches the germline segment, possibly from a read error. The J gene is TRBJ1-3, the V gene TRBV6-5; D unclear. CDR1 and CDR2 (germline): MNHEY, SVGAGI. The CDR3 extends over 18 amino acids. The CDR3 DNA is TGTGCCTGCAGTTACTCGACTCGGGGAACTTTCTCTGGAAACACCATATATTTT. This sequence encodes CACSYSTRGTFSGNTIYF.